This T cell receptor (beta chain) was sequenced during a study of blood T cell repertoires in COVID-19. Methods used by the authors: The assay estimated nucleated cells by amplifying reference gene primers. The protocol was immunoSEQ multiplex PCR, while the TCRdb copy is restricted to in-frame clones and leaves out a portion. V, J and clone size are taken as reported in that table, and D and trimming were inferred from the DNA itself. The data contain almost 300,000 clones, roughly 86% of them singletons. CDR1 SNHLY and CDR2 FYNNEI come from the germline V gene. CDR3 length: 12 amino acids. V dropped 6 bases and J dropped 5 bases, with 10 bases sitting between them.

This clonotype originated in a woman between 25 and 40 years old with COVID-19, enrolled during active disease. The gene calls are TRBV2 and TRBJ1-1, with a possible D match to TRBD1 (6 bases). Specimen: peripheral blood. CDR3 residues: CASRDSLTEAFF. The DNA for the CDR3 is TGTGCCAGCAGGGACAGCCTGACTGAAGCTTTCTTT.